This T cell receptor beta chain was recorded in a study of T cells in Graves' hyperthyroidism and ophthalmopathy. Authors of the study amplified TCR beta CDR3 regions from RNA transcripts. Primed by the HTBI set, a first-round RT-PCR was run on the TCR CDR3. MiXCR, run by TCRdb on the multiplex PCR reads, gives a single entry per CDR3 protein. The sample has a few hundred thousand distinct CDR3 sequences, 14% seen once. The CDR3 loop spans 14 amino acids. Trimming stripped 4 bases from V and 4 bases from J, with 15 bases between. Germline-derived CDR1 and CDR2 are SGDLS and YYNGEE. The chain has TRBV9 and TRBJ2-7; tentatively, D is TRBD2 (5 bases). This TCR was sampled from a woman in her thirties or forties with Graves' hyperthyroidism. The sequencing sample was made of blood. This chain's CDR3 is CASSPTSTGYEQYF. The CDR3 nucleotides read TGTGCCAGCAGCCCCACCTCAACGGGGTACGAGCAGTACTTC. The variable domain in full, with the rest retrieved from reference TRBV9 and TRBJ2-7, is DSGVTQTPKHLITATGQRVTLRCSPRSGDLSVYWYQQSLDQGLQFLIQYYNGEERAKGNILERFSAQQFPDLHSELNLSSLELGDSALYFCASSPTSTGYEQYFGPGTRLTVT.